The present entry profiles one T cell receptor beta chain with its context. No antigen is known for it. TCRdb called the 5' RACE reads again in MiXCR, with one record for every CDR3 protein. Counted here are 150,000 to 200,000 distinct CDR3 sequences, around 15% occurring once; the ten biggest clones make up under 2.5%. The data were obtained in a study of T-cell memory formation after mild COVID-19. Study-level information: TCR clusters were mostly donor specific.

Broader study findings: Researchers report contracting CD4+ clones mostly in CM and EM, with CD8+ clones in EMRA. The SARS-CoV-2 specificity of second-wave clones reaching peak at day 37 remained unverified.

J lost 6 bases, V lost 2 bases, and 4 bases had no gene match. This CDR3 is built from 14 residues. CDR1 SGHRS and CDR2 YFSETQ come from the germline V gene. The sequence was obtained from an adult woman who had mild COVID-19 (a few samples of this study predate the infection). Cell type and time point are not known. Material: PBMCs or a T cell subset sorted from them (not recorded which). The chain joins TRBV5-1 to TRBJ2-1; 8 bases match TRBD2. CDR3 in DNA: TGCGCCAGCAGCTTACTAGCGGAACCCAATGAGCAGTTCTTC. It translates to CASSLLAEPNEQFF.